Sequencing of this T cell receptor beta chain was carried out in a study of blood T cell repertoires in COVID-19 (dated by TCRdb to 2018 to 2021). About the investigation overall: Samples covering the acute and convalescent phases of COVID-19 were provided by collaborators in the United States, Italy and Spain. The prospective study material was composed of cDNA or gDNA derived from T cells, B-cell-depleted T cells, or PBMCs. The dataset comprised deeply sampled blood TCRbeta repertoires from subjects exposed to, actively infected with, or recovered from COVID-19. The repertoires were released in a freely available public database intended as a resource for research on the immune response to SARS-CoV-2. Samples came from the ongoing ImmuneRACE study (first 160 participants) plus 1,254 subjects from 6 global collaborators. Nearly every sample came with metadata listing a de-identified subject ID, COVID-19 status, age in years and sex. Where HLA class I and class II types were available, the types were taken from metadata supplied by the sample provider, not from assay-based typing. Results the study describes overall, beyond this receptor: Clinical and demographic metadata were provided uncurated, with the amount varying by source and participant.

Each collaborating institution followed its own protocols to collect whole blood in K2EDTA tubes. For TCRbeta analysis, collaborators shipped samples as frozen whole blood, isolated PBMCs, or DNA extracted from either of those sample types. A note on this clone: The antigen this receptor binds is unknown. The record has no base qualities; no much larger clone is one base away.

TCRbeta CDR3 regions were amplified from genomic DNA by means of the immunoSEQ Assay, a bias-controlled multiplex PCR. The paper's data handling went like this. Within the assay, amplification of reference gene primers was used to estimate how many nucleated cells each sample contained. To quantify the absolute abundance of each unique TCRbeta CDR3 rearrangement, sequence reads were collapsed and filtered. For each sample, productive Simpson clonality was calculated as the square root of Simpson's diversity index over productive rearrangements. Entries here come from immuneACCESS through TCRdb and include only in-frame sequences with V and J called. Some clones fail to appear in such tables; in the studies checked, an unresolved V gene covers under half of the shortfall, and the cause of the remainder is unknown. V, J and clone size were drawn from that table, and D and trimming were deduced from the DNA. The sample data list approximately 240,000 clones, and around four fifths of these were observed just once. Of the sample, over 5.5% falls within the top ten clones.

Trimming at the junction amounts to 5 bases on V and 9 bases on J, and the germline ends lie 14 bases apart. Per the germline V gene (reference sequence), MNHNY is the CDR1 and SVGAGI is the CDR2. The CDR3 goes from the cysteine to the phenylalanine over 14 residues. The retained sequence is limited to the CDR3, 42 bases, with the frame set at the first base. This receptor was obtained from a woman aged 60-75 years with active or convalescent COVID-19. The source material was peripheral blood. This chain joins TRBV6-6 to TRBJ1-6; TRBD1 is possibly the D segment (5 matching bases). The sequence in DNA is TGTGCCAGCAGTCCCAGACAGTCCAGTTCACCCCTCCACTTT. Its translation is CASSPRQSSSPLHF.